This entry describes one T cell receptor beta chain. The antigen is not known. The data originate from a study of T cell repertoires in cytomegalovirus infection. Study details: CMV infection together with matching HLA type was indicated by public TCR beta signatures.

Study-wide findings and caveats: Cumulative frequency of public TCR beta families picked out carriers of CMV plus the relevant HLA. HLA-C-restricted, CMV-specific TCR beta clonotypes were dominant ex vivo.

TCRdb called the reads again in MiXCR, with one record for every CDR3 protein. The repertoire holds about 740,000 distinct CDR3 sequences, with approximately 40% as singletons. The CDR3 covers 14 residues. V lost 6 bases to trimming and J lost 3 bases; unmatched junction nucleotides: 6. Germline assignment: CDR1 SNHLY and CDR2 FYNNEI. The chain employs TRBV2 and TRBJ2-7, with TRBD1 matching over 9 bases. This TCR was recovered from a human donor in good health (CMV status not recorded). Some clones in this sample may be carry-over from other donors' samples. Sequenced material: PBMCs. The CDR3 sequence is CASRQGQGIYEQYF. The CDR3 nucleotides read TGTGCCAGCAGGCAAGGACAGGGGATCTACGAGCAGTACTTC.